The text below deals with one T cell receptor beta chain. This sample stems from a study of shared clonotypes between healthy human individuals. Produced via immunoSEQ multiplex PCR; TCRdb's table is partial and in-frame only. Of roughly 2.4 million clones listed, 95% are singletons. Germline V CDR1 and CDR2: MDHEN, SYDVKM. The CDR3 length is 15 residues. Trimming cost V 5 bases and J 6 bases, with 20 bases left between them. J is TRBJ2-7 and V is TRBV28; tentatively, D is TRBD1 or TRBD2 (5 bases each). This clonotype was obtained from a man aged 18 to 29 in good health. Sequenced sample: naive CD4+ T cells sorted from blood. Documented subset: CD45RA+ positively selected. The CDR3, as DNA: TGTGCCAGCAGTACCCGGGACGGTGGGGTTGGCGAGCAGTACTTC. Translating it yields CASSTRDGGVGEQYF. Drawing the rest from reference TRBV28 and TRBJ2-7, the complete variable domain is DVKVTQSSRYLVKRTGEKVFLECVQDMDHENMFWYRQDPGLGLRLIYFSYDVKMKEKGDIPEGYSVSREKKERFSLILESASTNQTSMYLCASSTRDGGVGEQYFGPGTRLTVT.